A single count supports the clone carrying this TCR beta chain. Its target is unknown. J gave up 4 bases and V 0 bases, and 2 bases lay outside the gene matches. Germline values: CDR1 SEHNR, CDR2 FQNEAQ (reference sequence). This CDR3 contains 14 residues. RNA extraction and reverse transcription yielded cDNA as sequencing template. The protocol was immunoSEQ multiplex PCR, while the TCRdb copy is restricted to in-frame clones and leaves out a portion. The sample yields under 250,000 clones, around three fifths seen once. The record originates from a study of CD8+ T cells in alopecia areata. Study-wide findings and caveats: More clonal than normal scalp was lesional scalp, particularly alopecia totalis/universalis. Resident alphabeta T cells of normal skin are also sequenced in scalp samples. Sharing of TCR sequences between patients (possibly for HLA-related reasons) was less clear than in mice.

The sample comprised CD8+ T cells sorted from blood. This TCR was recovered from a human donor in good health. This chain joins TRBV7-9 and TRBJ2-7; 8 bases match TRBD1. The CDR3 DNA reads as TGTGCCAGCAGCTTAGCGGGACAGGCGTACGAGCAGTACTTC. It codes for CASSLAGQAYEQYF.